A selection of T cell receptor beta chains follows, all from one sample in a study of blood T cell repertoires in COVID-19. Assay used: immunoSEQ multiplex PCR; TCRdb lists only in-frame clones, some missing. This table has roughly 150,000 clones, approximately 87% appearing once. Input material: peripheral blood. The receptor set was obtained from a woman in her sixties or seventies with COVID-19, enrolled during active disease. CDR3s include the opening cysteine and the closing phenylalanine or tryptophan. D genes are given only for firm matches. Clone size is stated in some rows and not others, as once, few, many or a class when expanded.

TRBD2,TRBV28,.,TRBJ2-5,TGTGCCAGCACCACCAGCGGGGGGCAAGAGACCCAGTACTTC,CASTTSGGQETQYF
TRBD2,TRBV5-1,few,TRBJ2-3,TGCGCCAGCAGCCCCAGCAGAACGGGGGGAGCAGATACGCAGTATTTT,CASSPSRTGGADTQYF
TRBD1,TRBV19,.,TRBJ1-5,TGTGCCAGTAGTTTTAGGACAGGGGGAGGCGGCAATCAGCCCCAGCATTTT,CASSFRTGGGGNQPQHF
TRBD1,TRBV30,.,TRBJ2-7,TGTGCCTGGGGGACCGGGACAGGGGCCGTCGAGCAGTACTTC,CAWGTGTGAVEQYF
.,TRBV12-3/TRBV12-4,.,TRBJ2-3,TGTGCCAGCAGAAGCGTTTGGGATACGCAGTATTTT,CASRSVWDTQYF
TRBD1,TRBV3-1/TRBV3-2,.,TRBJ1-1,TGTGCCAGCAGACTTACAGGGGGCACTGAAGCTTTCTTT,CASRLTGGTEAFF
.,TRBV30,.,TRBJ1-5,TGTGCCTGGAGCATGGGCAGAAGCAATCAGCCCCAGCATTTT,CAWSMGRSNQPQHF
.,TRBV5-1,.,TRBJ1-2,TGCGCCAGCAGCCCGAATCGGGGGGCAGATGGCTACACCTTC,CASSPNRGADGYTF
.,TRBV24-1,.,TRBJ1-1,TGTGCCACCAGTGAGGCAGGTTTGGGTGAAGCTTTCTTT,CATSEAGLGEAFF
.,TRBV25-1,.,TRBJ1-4,TGTGCCAGCCATCGGGGGTCTAATGAAAAACTGTTTTTT,CASHRGSNEKLFF
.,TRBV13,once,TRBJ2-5,TGTGCCAGCAGCTTAGACCAGGGCGGTTTAGAGACCCAGTACTTC,CASSLDQGGLETQYF
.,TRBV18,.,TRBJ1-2,TGTGCCAGCTCACCCGGACAGCCCGTTATCCTAGGTGTGGGGTACACCTTC,CASSPGQPVILGVGYTF
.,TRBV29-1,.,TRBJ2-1,TGCAGCGTTGCGGCGACAGAGGTCTACAATGAGCAGTTCTTC,CSVAATEVYNEQFF
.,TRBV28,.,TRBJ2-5,TGTGCCAGCAGCCCTACAGGCGCGGTGAAGGAGGAGACCCAGTACTTC,CASSPTGAVKEETQYF
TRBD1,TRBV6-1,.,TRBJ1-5,TGTGCCAGCAGTGAATCGTACTCCGCAGGGGGATATCAGCCCCAGCATTTT,CASSESYSAGGYQPQHF
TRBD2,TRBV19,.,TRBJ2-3,TGTGCCAGTAGTATAGGAGCGGGGGGCATTGGGACAGATACGCAGTATTTT,CASSIGAGGIGTDTQYF
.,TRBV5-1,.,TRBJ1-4,TGCGCCAGCAGCGAGAGATCGGAGGAAAAACTGTTTTTT,CASSERSEEKLFF
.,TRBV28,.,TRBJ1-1,TGTGCCAGCAGTTTATATACAGGAGTGAACACTGAAGCTTTCTTT,CASSLYTGVNTEAFF
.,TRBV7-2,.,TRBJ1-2,TGTGCCAGCAGCCGCGGTACAACCTATGGCTACACCTTC,CASSRGTTYGYTF
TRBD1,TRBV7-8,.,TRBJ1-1,TGTGCCAGCAGCCCACGTACAAGGACAGGCACTGAAGCTTTCTTT,CASSPRTRTGTEAFF
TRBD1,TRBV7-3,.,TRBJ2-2,TGTGCCAGCAGCCCGAACGGGGACAGCTCCACCGGGGAGCTGTTTTTT,CASSPNGDSSTGELFF
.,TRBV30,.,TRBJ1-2,TGTGCCTGGAGTCCAGGACATCAACCAAACTATGGCTACACCTTC,CAWSPGHQPNYGYTF
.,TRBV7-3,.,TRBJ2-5,TGTGCCAGCAAGCGAGCAGGGGAAGAGACCCAGTACTTC,CASKRAGEETQYF
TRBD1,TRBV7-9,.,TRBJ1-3,TGTGCCAGAGACAGGGTCGGAGACACCATATATTTT,CARDRVGDTIYF
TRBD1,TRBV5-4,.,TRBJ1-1,TGTGCCAGCAGCCAAGACAGGGTTGAAGCTTTCTTT,CASSQDRVEAFF
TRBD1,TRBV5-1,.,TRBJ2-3,TGCGCCAGCAGCCCTCCCCCGACAGGGGGTGACACAGATACGCAGTATTTT,CASSPPPTGGDTDTQYF
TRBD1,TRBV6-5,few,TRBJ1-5,TGTGCCAGCAGGCGGACAGGGGAAAGGCAGCCCCAGCATTTT,CASRRTGERQPQHF
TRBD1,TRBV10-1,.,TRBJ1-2,TGCGCCAGCAGCGGTGAACAGGGGGGAGACTATGGCTACACCTTC,CASSGEQGGDYGYTF
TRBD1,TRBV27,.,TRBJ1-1,TGTGCCAGCAGTCTACCAGGGGGCAGTGAAGCTTTCTTT,CASSLPGGSEAFF
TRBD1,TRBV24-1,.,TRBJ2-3,TGTGCCACCAGTGACCCCGCAACCCCGGGACAGGGACACACAGATACGCAGTATTTT,CATSDPATPGQGHTDTQYF
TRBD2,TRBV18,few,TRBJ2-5,TGTGCCAGCTCACCGGGACTAGAACAAGAGACCCAGTACTTC,CASSPGLEQETQYF
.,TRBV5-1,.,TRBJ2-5,TGCGCCAGCAGCTTGGGTCGGGAGCGAGAGACCCAGTACTTC,CASSLGRERETQYF
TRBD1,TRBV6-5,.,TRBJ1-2,TGTGCCAGCAGTTACGAACCGGGACAGATCTATGGCTACACCTTC,CASSYEPGQIYGYTF
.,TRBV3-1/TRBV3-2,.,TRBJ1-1,TGTGCCAGCAGCCCCTCTAGTACTGAAGCTTTCTTT,CASSPSSTEAFF
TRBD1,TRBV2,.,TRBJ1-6,TGTGCCAGACAGGGGCCCGATCTTTATAATTCACCCCTCCACTTT,CARQGPDLYNSPLHF
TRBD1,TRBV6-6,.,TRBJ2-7,TGTGCCAGCAGCCCGGGACAGGTGAGCGAGCAGTACTTC,CASSPGQVSEQYF
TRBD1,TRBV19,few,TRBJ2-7,TGTGCCAGTAGTAGTCAGACAGGGGGCCTCTACGAGCAGTACTTC,CASSSQTGGLYEQYF
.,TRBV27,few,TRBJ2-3,TGTGCCAGCAGTCCACAACAGGGAAGGACAGATACGCAGTATTTT,CASSPQQGRTDTQYF
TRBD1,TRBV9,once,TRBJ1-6,TGTGCCAGCAACCGGGACAGCTCCTATAATTCACCCCTCCACTTT,CASNRDSSYNSPLHF
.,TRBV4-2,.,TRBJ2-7,TGTGCCAGCAGCCAAACCCAGGGTGAGCAGTACTTC,CASSQTQGEQYF
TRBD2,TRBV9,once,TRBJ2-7,TGTGCCAGCAGCGTAGCGGGGGGGCATGCCGAGCAGTACTTC,CASSVAGGHAEQYF
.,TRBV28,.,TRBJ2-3,TGTGCCAGCAGTCACTTCCGCCCGCAGGCGGAGGGGCCAGATACGCAGTATTTT,CASSHFRPQAEGPDTQYF
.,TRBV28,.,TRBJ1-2,TGTGCCAGCAGTTTGCTTTCGGCGGGATACAACTATGGCTACACCTTC,CASSLLSAGYNYGYTF
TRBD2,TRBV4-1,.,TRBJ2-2,TGCGCCAGCAGCCGAGAGATTAGCGGGGGGGCCGGCACCGGGGAGCTGTTTTTT,CASSREISGGAGTGELFF
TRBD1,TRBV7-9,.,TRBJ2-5,TGTGCCAGCGTTCGGGACAGCCAAGAGACCCAGTACTTC,CASVRDSQETQYF
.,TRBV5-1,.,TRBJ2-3,TGCGCCAGCAGCTTGGAGGGCAGGGTTGTAGATACGCAGTATTTT,CASSLEGRVVDTQYF
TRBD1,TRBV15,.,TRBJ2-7,TGTGCCACCAAGCAAGGGACAGGGGGCTCCCACGAGCAGTACTTC,CATKQGTGGSHEQYF
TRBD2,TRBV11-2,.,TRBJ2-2,TGTGCCAGCAGCTTCCGAGCGGGGGCCGGCGGGGAGCTGTTTTTT,CASSFRAGAGGELFF
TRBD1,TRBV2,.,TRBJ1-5,TGTGCCAGCAAACTGACAGGGGGGATTCAGCCCCAGCATTTT,CASKLTGGIQPQHF
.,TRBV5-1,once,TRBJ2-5,TGCGCCAGCAGCTCCCCGCGGTCCCAAGAGACCCAGTACTTC,CASSSPRSQETQYF
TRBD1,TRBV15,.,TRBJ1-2,TGTGCCACCAGCAGGCCCGGACAGGGACGCTATGGCTACACCTTC,CATSRPGQGRYGYTF
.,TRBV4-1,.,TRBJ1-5,TGCGCCAGCAGCCCCTCCCTCTATCAGCCCCAGCATTTT,CASSPSLYQPQHF
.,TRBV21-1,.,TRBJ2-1,TGTGCCAGCACCGGAGGGGGCTTTTACAATGAGCAGTTCTTC,CASTGGGFYNEQFF
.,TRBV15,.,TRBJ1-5,TGTGCCACCAGCAGTACGTCAGGGGTCGGCAATCAGCCCCAGCATTTT,CATSSTSGVGNQPQHF
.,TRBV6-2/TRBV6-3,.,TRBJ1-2,TGTGCCAGCAGTTACGGGGGCCGTGGGTATGGCTACACCTTC,CASSYGGRGYGYTF